Following are 2 T cell receptor beta chains from one sample sequenced in a study of T cell responses to AZD1222 COVID-19 vaccine. Using immunoSEQ multiplex PCR, the repertoire was profiled, and TCRdb retains in-frame clones only, with some absent. The sample includes fewer than 55,000 clones, 90% seen only once; the top ten take roughly 35%. The material sequenced was peripheral blood, taken 28 days after the second AZD1222 dose. The receptors derive from an adult who received the AZD1222 COVID-19 vaccine.

This clone was recorded only once. The chain couples TRBV19 to TRBJ1-5, with D possibly being TRBD1 (5 bases). The CDR3 has 17 residues. Trimming shortened V by 4 bases and J by 3 bases, and 19 bases separated the two germline ends. Germline CDR1 reads LNHDA; CDR2 reads SQIVND (reference sequence). This CDR3 is CASSNGGSGTYNQPQHF. CDR3 DNA sequence: TGTGCCAGTAGTAACGGGGGATCAGGGACCTACAATCAGCCCCAGCATTTT.

The rearrangement joins TRBV19 to TRBJ2-1, with TRBD1 as a possible D gene (6 bases). Per the germline V gene, CDR1 is LNHDA and CDR2 is SQIVND (reference sequence). The CDR3 runs to 15 residues. V was trimmed by 3 bases and J by 1 base, leaving 10 bases between them. CDR3 nucleotides: TGTGCCAGTAGTATGTCGGGGACATCCTACAATGAGCAGTTCTTC. It translates to CASSMSGTSYNEQFF.